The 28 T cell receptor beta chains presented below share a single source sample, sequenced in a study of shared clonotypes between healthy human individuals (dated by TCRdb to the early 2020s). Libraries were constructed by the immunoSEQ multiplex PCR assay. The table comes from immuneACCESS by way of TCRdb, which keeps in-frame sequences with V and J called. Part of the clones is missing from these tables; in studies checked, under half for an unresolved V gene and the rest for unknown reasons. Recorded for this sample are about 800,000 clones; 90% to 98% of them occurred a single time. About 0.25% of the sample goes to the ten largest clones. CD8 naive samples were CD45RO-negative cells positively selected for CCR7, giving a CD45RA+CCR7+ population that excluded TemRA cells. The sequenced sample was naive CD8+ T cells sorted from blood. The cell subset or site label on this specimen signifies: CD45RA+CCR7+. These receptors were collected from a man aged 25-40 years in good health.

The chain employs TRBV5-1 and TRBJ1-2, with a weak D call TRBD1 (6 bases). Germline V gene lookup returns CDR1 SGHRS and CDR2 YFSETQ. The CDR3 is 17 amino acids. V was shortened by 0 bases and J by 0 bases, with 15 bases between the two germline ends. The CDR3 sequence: CASSLGYRDTTNYGYTF. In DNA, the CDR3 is TGCGCCAGCAGCTTGGGGTACCGGGACACCACTAACTATGGCTACACCTTC.

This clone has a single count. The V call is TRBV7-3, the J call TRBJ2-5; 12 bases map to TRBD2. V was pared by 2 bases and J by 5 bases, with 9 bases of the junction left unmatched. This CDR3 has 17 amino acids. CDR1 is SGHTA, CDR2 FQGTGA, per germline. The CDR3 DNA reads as TGTGCCAGCAGCTTACAGGCTAGCGGGAGGGATTTTGAGACCCAGTACTTC. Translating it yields CASSLQASGRDFETQYF.

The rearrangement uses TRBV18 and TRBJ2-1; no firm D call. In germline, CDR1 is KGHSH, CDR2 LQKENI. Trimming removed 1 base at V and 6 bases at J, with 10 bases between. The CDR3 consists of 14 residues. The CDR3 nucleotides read TGTGCCAGCTCACCACTGGAGACTTTCAATGAGCAGTTCTTC. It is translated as CASSPLETFNEQFF.

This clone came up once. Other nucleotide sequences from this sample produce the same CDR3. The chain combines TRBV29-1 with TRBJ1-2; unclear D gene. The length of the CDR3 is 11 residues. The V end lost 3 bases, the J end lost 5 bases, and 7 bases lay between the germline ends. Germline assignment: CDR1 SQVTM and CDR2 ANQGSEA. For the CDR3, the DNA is TGCAGCGTTGAGGACCTTTATGGCTACACCTTC. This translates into CSVEDLYGYTF.

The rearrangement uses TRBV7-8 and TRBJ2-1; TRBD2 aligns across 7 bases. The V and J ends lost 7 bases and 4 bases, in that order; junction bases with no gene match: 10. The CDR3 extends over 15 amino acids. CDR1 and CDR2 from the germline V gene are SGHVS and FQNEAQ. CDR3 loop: CASKGGRGSYNEQFF. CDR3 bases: TGTGCCAGCAAGGGCGGGAGAGGGTCTTACAATGAGCAGTTCTTC.

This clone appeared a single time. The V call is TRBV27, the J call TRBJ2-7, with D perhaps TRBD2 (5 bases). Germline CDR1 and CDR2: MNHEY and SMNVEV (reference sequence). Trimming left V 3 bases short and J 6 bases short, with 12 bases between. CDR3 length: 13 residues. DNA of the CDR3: TGTGCCAGCAGTTTCTCCGGGGTGTCCGAGCAGTACTTC. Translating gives CASSFSGVSEQYF.

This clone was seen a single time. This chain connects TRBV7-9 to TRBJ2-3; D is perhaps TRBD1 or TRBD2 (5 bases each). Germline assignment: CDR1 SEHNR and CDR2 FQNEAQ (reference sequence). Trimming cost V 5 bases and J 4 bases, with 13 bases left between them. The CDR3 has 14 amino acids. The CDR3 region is CASSPALGADTQYF. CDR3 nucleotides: TGTGCCAGCAGCCCTGCCTTGGGGGCAGATACGCAGTATTTT.

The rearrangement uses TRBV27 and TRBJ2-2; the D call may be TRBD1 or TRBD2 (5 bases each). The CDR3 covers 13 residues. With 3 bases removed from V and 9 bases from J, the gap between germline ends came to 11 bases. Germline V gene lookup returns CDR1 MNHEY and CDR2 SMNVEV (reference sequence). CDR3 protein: CASSFGTGRELFF. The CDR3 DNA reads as TGTGCCAGCAGTTTCGGGACCGGGAGGGAGCTGTTTTTT.

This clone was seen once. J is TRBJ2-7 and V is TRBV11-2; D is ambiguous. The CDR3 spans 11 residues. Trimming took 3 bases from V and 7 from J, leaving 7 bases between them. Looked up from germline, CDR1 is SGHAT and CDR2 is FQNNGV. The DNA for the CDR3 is TGTGCCAGCAGCTTTACCAGTGAGCAGTACTTC. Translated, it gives CASSFTSEQYF.

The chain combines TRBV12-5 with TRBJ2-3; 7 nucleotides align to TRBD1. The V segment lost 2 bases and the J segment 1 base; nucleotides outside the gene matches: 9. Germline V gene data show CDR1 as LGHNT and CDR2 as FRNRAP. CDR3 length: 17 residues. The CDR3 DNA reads TGTGCTAGTGGTTTGCTACAGGGGAGTGGGGGCACAGATACGCAGTATTTT. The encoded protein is CASGLLQGSGGTDTQYF. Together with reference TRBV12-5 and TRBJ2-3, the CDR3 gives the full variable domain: DARVTQTPRHKVTEMGQEVTMRCQPILGHNTVFWYRQTMMQGLELLAYFRNRAPLDDSGMPKDRFSAEMPDATLATLKIQPSEPRDSAVYFCASGLLQGSGGTDTQYFGPGTRLTVL.

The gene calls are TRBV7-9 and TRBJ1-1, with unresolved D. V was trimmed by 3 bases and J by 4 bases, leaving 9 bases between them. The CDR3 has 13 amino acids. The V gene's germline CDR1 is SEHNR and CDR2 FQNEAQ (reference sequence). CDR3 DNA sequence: TGTGCCAGCAGCTTGGGATCTGGCACTGAAGCTTTCTTT. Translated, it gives CASSLGSGTEAFF.

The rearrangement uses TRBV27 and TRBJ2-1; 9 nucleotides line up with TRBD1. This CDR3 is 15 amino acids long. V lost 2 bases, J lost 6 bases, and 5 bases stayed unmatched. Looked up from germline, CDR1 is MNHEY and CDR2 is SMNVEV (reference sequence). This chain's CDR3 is CASSLRDRVGNEQFF. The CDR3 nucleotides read TGTGCCAGCAGTTTAAGGGACAGGGTCGGCAATGAGCAGTTCTTC.

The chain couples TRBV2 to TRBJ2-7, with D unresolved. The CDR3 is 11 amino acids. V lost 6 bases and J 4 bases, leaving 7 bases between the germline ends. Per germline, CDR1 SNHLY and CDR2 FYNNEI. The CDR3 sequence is CASRANYEQYF. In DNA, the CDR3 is TGTGCCAGCAGGGCTAATTACGAGCAGTACTTC.

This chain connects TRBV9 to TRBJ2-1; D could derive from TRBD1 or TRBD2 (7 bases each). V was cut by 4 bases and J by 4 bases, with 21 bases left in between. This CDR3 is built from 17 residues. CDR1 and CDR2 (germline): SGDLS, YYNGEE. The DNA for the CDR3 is TGTGCCAGCAGCCCAGGGGGGGGAGGTCCGTCGTACAATGAGCAGTTCTTC. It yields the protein CASSPGGGGPSYNEQFF.

This CDR3 is CASSLAGQGASNQPQHF. The CDR3 nucleotides read TGTGCCAGCAGTTTAGCGGGACAGGGGGCAAGCAATCAGCCCCAGCATTTT. The rearrangement uses TRBV28 and TRBJ1-5, with 12 bases fitting TRBD1. V gave up 2 bases and J gave up 1 base; unmatched junction bases: 3. The CDR3 consists of 17 residues. From germline, CDR1 is MDHEN and CDR2 SYDVKM.

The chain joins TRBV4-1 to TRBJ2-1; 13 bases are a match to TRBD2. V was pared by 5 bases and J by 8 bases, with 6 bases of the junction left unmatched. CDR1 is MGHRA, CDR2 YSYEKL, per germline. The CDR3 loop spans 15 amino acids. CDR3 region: CASSFRTSGSHEQFF. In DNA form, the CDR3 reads TGCGCCAGCAGCTTCCGGACTAGCGGGAGTCATGAGCAGTTCTTC.

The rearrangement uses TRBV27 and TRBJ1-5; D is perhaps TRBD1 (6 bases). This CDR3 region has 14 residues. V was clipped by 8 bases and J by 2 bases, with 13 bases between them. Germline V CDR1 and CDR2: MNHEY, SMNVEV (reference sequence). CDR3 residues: CASGGAGGNQPQHF. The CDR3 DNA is TGTGCCAGCGGGGGAGCAGGGGGCAATCAGCCCCAGCATTTT.

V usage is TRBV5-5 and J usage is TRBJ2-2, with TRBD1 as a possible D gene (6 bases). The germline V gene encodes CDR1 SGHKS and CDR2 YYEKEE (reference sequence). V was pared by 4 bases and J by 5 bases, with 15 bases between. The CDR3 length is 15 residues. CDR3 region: CASSVDSLGTGELFF. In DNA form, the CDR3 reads TGTGCCAGCAGCGTGGACAGTCTAGGTACCGGGGAGCTGTTTTTT. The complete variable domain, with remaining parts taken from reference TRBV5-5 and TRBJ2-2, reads DAGVTQSPTHLIKTRGQQVTLRCSPISGHKSVSWYQQVLGQGPQFIFQYYEKEERGRGNFPDRFSARQFPNYSSELNVNALLLGDSALYLCASSVDSLGTGELFFGEGSRLTVL.

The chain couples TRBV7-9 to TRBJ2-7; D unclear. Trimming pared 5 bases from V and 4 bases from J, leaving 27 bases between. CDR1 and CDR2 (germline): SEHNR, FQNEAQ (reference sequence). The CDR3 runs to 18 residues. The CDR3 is CASSRAPWEGKPEYEQYF. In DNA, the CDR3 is TGTGCCAGCAGCCGGGCCCCCTGGGAAGGGAAGCCTGAATACGAGCAGTACTTC.

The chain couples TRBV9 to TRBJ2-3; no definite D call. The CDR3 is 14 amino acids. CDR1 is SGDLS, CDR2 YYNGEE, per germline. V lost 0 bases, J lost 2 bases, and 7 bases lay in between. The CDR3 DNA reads TGTGCCAGCAGCGTAGAGGTGCTCACAGATACGCAGTATTTT. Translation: CASSVEVLTDTQYF.

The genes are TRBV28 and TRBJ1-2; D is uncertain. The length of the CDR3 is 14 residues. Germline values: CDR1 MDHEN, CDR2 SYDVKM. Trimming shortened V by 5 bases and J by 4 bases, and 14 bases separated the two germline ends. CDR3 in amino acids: CASSPPNPGYGYTF. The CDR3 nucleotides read TGTGCCAGCAGTCCCCCCAACCCTGGCTATGGCTACACCTTC.

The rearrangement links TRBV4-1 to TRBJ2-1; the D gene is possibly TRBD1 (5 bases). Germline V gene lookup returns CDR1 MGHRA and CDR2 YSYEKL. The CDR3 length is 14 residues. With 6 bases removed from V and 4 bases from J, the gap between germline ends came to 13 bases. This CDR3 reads CASSLQVVYNEQFF. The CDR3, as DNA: TGCGCCAGCAGTCTACAGGTAGTTTACAATGAGCAGTTCTTC.

CDR3 nucleotide sequence: TGTGCCACCGAAGACAGGAACACTGAAGCTTTCTTT. Amino acids: CATEDRNTEAFF. The chain employs TRBV28 and TRBJ1-1, with a tentative D call TRBD1 (5 bases). The V end lost 10 bases, the J end lost 1 base, and 10 bases lay between the germline ends. Germline V gives CDR1 MDHEN, CDR2 SYDVKM. The CDR3 consists of 12 residues. The full variable domain, its missing parts supplied by reference TRBV28 and TRBJ1-1, is DVKVTQSSRYLVKRTGEKVFLECVQDMDHENMFWYRQDPGLGLRLIYFSYDVKMKEKGDIPEGYSVSREKKERFSLILESASTNQTSMYLCATEDRNTEAFFGQGTRLTVV.

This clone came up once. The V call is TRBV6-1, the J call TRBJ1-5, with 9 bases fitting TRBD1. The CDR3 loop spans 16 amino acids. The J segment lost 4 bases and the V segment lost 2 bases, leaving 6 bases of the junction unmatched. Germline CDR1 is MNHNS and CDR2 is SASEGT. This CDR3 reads CASSERTGGRNQPQHF. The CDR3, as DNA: TGTGCCAGCAGTGAACGAACAGGGGGCCGTAATCAGCCCCAGCATTTT.

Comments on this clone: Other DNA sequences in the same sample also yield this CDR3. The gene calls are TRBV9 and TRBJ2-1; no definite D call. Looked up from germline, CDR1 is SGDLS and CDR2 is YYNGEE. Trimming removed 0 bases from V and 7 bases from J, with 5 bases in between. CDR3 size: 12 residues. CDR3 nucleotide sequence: TGTGCCAGCAGCGTAGACGCTAATGAGCAGTTCTTC. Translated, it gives CASSVDANEQFF.

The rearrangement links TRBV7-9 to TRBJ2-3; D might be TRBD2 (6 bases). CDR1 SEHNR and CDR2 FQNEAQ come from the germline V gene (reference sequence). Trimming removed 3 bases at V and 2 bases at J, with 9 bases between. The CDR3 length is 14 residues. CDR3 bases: TGTGCCAGCAGCTTGCTGGGACTCACAGATACGCAGTATTTT. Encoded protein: CASSLLGLTDTQYF.

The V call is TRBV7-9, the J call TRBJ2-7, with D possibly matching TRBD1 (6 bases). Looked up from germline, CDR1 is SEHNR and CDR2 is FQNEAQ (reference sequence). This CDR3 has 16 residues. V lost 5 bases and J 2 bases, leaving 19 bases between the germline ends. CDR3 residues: CASSQDAGTPAYEQYF. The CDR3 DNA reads TGTGCCAGCAGCCAAGACGCCGGGACACCAGCCTACGAGCAGTACTTC.

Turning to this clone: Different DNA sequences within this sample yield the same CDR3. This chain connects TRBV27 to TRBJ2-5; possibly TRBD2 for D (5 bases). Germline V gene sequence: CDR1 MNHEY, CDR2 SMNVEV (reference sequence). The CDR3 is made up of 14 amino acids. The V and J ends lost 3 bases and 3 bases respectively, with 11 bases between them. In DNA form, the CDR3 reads TGTGCCAGCAGTTTGCTGGGAGTAGAAGAGACCCAGTACTTC. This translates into CASSLLGVEETQYF.